The 22 T cell receptor beta chains below were found in one sample sequenced in a study of blood T cell repertoires in COVID-19. TCRdb's table, derived via immunoSEQ multiplex PCR, lists solely in-frame clones and lacks some. The sample contains about 100,000 clones, about 86% of which appear only once. Sequencing was done on a sample of peripheral blood. All receptors derive from a man older than 75 with active or convalescent COVID-19.

The chain recombines TRBV3-1 (or the pseudogene TRBV3-2) with TRBJ2-5, with 13 bases fitting TRBD2. CDR1 and CDR2 (germline): LGHDT, YNNKEL (reference sequence). V shed 2 bases and J 0 bases; nucleotides not matched to a gene: 15. The CDR3 covers 21 residues. CDR3 nucleotide sequence: TGTGCCAGCAGCCAAAGGGGCCGGACTAGCGGGAGACTAACTTACCAAGAGACCCAGTACTTC. It translates to CASSQRGRTSGRLTYQETQYF.

The J gene is TRBJ1-6, the V gene TRBV6-6, with 7 bases identical to TRBD1. CDR1 and CDR2 (germline): MNHNY, SVGAGI (reference sequence). J lost 10 bases, V lost 2 bases, and 5 bases had no gene match. The CDR3 runs 14 residues. Here the CDR3 reads CASSYTGVGSPLHF. The DNA of the CDR3 is TGTGCCAGCAGTTACACAGGGGTCGGATCACCCCTCCACTTT.

This chain joins TRBV11-3 and TRBJ2-7; D might be TRBD1 (5 bases). V lost 3 bases to trimming and J lost 6 bases, with 12 bases between them. Germline lookup yields CDR1 SGHNT and CDR2 YENEEA. CDR3 size: 13 residues. The chain's CDR3 is CASSFRWGGEQYF. Written as DNA, the CDR3 is TGTGCCAGCAGCTTCCGGTGGGGCGGCGAGCAGTACTTC.

In DNA, the CDR3 is TGTGCCACCAGCAGAGAGGCAGGGTCTAATGAAAAACTGTTTTTT. Protein: CATSREAGSNEKLFF. The V call is TRBV15, the J call TRBJ1-4; a weak D match, TRBD1 (5 bases). This CDR3 is built from 15 residues. Trimming shortened V by 0 bases and J by 3 bases, and 8 bases separated the two germline ends. Per germline, CDR1 LNHNV and CDR2 YYDKDF (reference sequence).

This clone was observed a few times. This chain uses TRBV28 with TRBJ1-2; D perhaps matches TRBD1 (5 bases). V lost 5 bases to trimming and J lost 5 bases, with 6 bases between them. The CDR3 has 11 residues. Germline V gene data show CDR1 as MDHEN and CDR2 as SYDVKM. CDR3 DNA sequence: TGTGCCAGCAGTCGGGGGTATGGCTACACCTTC. Protein product: CASSRGYGYTF.

J is TRBJ1-6 and V is TRBV5-1; D is ambiguous. Germline V lookup: CDR1 SGHRS, CDR2 YFSETQ. Trimming took 4 bases from V and 7 from J, leaving 24 bases between them. The CDR3 loop spans 18 amino acids. The CDR3 loop reads CASSAAGWRGRRNSPLHF. The CDR3 region has the DNA TGCGCCAGCAGCGCGGCGGGCTGGCGAGGGCGGAGGAATTCACCCCTCCACTTT.

The chain uses TRBV19 and TRBJ2-7; 11 nucleotides agree with TRBD2. The V segment lost 6 bases and the J segment 0 bases; nucleotides outside the gene matches: 1. The CDR3 sequence is 14 residues long. Germline V gene sequence: CDR1 LNHDA, CDR2 SQIVND (reference sequence). The CDR3 here is CASRGTSGSYEQYF. The CDR3 DNA is TGTGCCAGTAGGGGGACTAGCGGCTCCTACGAGCAGTACTTC.

The chain couples TRBV19 to TRBJ1-5; tentative D call: TRBD1 (6 bases). Trimming pared 7 bases from V and 7 bases from J, leaving 14 bases between. Germline values: CDR1 LNHDA, CDR2 SQIVND (reference sequence). This CDR3 is 13 amino acids long. The chain's CDR3 is CASTHRAMQPQHF. The CDR3 DNA sequence: TGTGCCAGTACCCACAGGGCCATGCAGCCCCAGCATTTT.

The chain joins TRBV7-3 to TRBJ1-1, with a tentative D call TRBD1 (6 bases). The V end was cut by 5 bases, the J end by 4 bases, with 14 bases between. The CDR3 spans 14 residues. CDR1 is SGHTA and CDR2 is FQGTGA in the germline V gene. The CDR3 DNA reads TGTGCCAGCAGCCCAGGGGCGTGGGGCACTGAAGCTTTCTTT. As protein: CASSPGAWGTEAFF.

In DNA form, the CDR3 reads TGTGCCAGCAGCTTAGTTTCAGGGGGCTCCTACGAGCAGTACTTC. It encodes CASSLVSGGSYEQYF. This rearrangement joins TRBV7-6 to TRBJ2-7; 7 nucleotides agree with TRBD1. The junction had 3 bases not matched to a gene; V was cut back by 1 base and J by 0 bases. There are 15 residues in the CDR3. Per the germline V gene, CDR1 is SGHVS and CDR2 is FNYEAQ.

The chain carries TRBV5-1 and TRBJ2-1; D is perhaps TRBD1 (6 bases). The V end lost 1 base, the J end lost 6 bases, and 11 bases lay between the germline ends. The germline gives CDR1 SGHRS, CDR2 YFSETQ. The CDR3 loop spans 14 amino acids. CDR3 DNA: TGCGCCAGCAGCTTGCAGGGGACGGGCAATGAGCAGTTCTTC. Amino acids: CASSLQGTGNEQFF.

The genes are TRBV2 and TRBJ1-2, with D maybe TRBD1 (6 bases). Germline V gene data show CDR1 as SNHLY and CDR2 as FYNNEI. CDR3 length: 17 residues. V dropped 2 bases and J dropped 0 bases, with 16 bases sitting between them. As DNA, the CDR3 is TGTGCCAGCAGTGAATCGGTGGGGGGGCCCTCTAACTATGGCTACACCTTC. Translating gives CASSESVGGPSNYGYTF.

V is TRBV5-1 and J is TRBJ2-7, with a tentative D call TRBD1 (5 bases). The CDR3 sequence is 14 residues long. V was cut by 4 bases and J by 0 bases, with 11 bases left in between. Looked up from germline, CDR1 is SGHRS and CDR2 is YFSETQ. CDR3 in amino acids: CASSLTDGSYEQYF. CDR3 sequence (DNA): TGCGCCAGCAGCCTGACAGACGGCTCCTACGAGCAGTACTTC. Using reference TRBV5-1 and TRBJ2-7 for the parts outside the CDR3, the full variable domain is KAGVTQTPRYLIKTRGQQVTLSCSPISGHRSVSWYQQTPGQGLQFLFEYFSETQRNKGNFPGRFSGRQFSNSRSEMNVSTLELGDSALYLCASSLTDGSYEQYFGPGTRLTVT.

This chain uses TRBV3-1 (or the pseudogene TRBV3-2) with TRBJ2-7; 16 nucleotides line up with TRBD2. This CDR3 is built from 17 residues. From germline, CDR1 is LGHDT and CDR2 YNNKEL (reference sequence). With V trimmed by 1 base and J by 3 bases, 3 bases remained unmatched. The CDR3, as DNA: TGTGCCAGCAGCCAAGCGGGACTAGCGGGAGGGTACTACGAGCAGTACTTC. Protein product: CASSQAGLAGGYYEQYF.

This clone was detected only once. This rearrangement joins TRBV6-6 to TRBJ1-1; 7 bases match TRBD1. The CDR3 runs 13 residues. Losses at the gene ends were 10 bases for V and 2 bases for J; bases not matched to a gene: 7. Germline V gene sequence: CDR1 MNHNY, CDR2 SVGAGI (reference sequence). The CDR3 loop is CATIRDSNTEAFF. DNA for the CDR3: TGTGCCACCATCCGGGACAGCAACACTGAAGCTTTCTTT.

The V call is TRBV3-1 (or the pseudogene TRBV3-2), the J call TRBJ2-3, with D perhaps TRBD2 (5 bases). CDR1 is LGHDT, CDR2 YNNKEL, per germline (reference sequence). This CDR3 region has 15 residues. Trimming took 6 bases from V and 1 from J, leaving 14 bases between them. The CDR3 here is CASSFLLAGTDTQYF. The DNA of the CDR3 is TGTGCCAGCAGTTTCCTGCTAGCTGGCACAGATACGCAGTATTTT.

The rearrangement joins TRBV10-3 to TRBJ2-7; 12 nucleotides match TRBD2. V gave up 3 bases and J gave up 2 bases; unmatched junction bases: 20. This CDR3 is 21 amino acids long. Germline V gene sequence: CDR1 ENHRY, CDR2 SYGVKD. CDR3 amino acids: CAISDPRLAGAKTYEAYEQYF. The CDR3 DNA follows: TGTGCCATCAGTGACCCCCGACTAGCGGGAGCCAAGACCTATGAGGCCTACGAGCAGTACTTC.

J is TRBJ1-4 and V is TRBV5-4; D possibly corresponds to TRBD1 (6 bases). Trimming pared 0 bases from V and 8 bases from J, leaving 11 bases between. CDR1 SGHNT and CDR2 YYREEE come from the germline V gene (reference sequence). The CDR3 runs to 14 residues. CDR3 residues: CASSLDRVGEKLFF. The DNA of the CDR3 is TGTGCCAGCAGCTTGGACAGGGTGGGGGAAAAACTGTTTTTT.

This rearrangement joins TRBV5-1 to TRBJ2-3, with unresolved D. This CDR3 contains 13 residues. CDR1 is SGHRS, CDR2 YFSETQ, per germline. V was cut by 0 bases and J by 3 bases, with 5 bases left in between. In DNA, the CDR3 is TGCGCCAGCAGCTTGGACCTAACAGATACGCAGTATTTT. As protein: CASSLDLTDTQYF.

The chain uses TRBV6-2 or TRBV6-3 and TRBJ2-3; D is perhaps TRBD1 (5 bases). Trimming took off 2 bases at V and 2 bases at J, with 11 bases between the two ends. The CDR3 covers 15 residues. CDR1 and CDR2 from the germline V gene are MNHEY and SVGEGT. The CDR3 region has the DNA TGTGCCAGCAGTTACCAGGGCCCCCCCACAGATACGCAGTATTTT. This sequence encodes CASSYQGPPTDTQYF.

V usage is TRBV15 and J usage is TRBJ2-7; 8 bases map to TRBD2. Per the germline V gene, CDR1 is LNHNV and CDR2 is YYDKDF (reference sequence). The CDR3 contains 15 residues. The junction had 6 bases not matched to a gene; V was cut back by 2 bases and J by 3 bases. CDR3 amino acids: CATSRHREGLYEQYF. For the CDR3, the DNA is TGTGCCACCAGCAGACACCGGGAGGGGCTCTACGAGCAGTACTTC.

This clone was picked up a small number of times. This rearrangement joins TRBV5-1 to TRBJ2-3, with D perhaps TRBD2 (6 bases). Trimming took off 4 bases at V and 4 bases at J, with 16 bases between the two ends. The CDR3 spans 15 residues. Per germline, CDR1 SGHRS and CDR2 YFSETQ. CDR3 residues: CASSDKAGIADTQYF. The CDR3 DNA is TGCGCCAGCAGCGATAAGGCGGGGATCGCAGATACGCAGTATTTT.